This T cell receptor (beta chain) came from a study of cytomegalovirus exposure and HLA in healthy donors. Study results and caveats: Sequencing probably produced one cluster of sequence variants that were highly shared.

The germline CDR1 and CDR2 sequences are SQVTM and ANQGSEA. V shed 5 bases and J shed 1 base, with 9 bases lying between them. This CDR3 is built from 12 residues. With respect to this clone: Its matching antigen is unknown.

60 Vbeta and 13 Jbeta primers were used in PCR. Sequencing was performed with immunoSEQ multiplex PCR; in TCRdb, only in-frame clones are kept and a portion is missing. The sample lists 150,000 to 200,000 clones, 65% to 85% occurring once. This receptor was obtained from a girl aged 5 to 17 in good health and CMV-seropositive. V usage is TRBV29-1 and J usage is TRBJ2-7, with D tentatively TRBD1 (5 bases). The sample was PBMCs. In nucleotides, the CDR3 is TGCAGCGTTCAGGGAACGTCCTACGAGCAGTACTTC. This codes for CSVQGTSYEQYF.